Below, one T cell receptor beta chain is given with its context. Its antigen is unidentified. The junction shows a germline mismatch at one end, possibly a read error. The data are from a study of molecular identifiers for immune sequencing clone quantification. Germline-derived CDR1 and CDR2 are MNHEY and SMNVEV (reference sequence). The CDR3 contains 13 residues. TCRdb re-analysed the PCR reads in MiXCR, keeping a single row per CDR3 protein. The sample carries 97,000 or so distinct CDR3 sequences, approximately 24% recorded once. Findings and limits, study-wide: Clonotypes surpassing 20 RNA copies contained over 97% of effector molecules, versus under 1% in naive cells. Identical barcode-sharing TCR molecules could lead to underestimated sizes for highly expanded clones.

Sequencing input: naive CD8+ T cells from blood, with Jurkat cell RNA spiked in. Subset reported: FACS-sorted CD8+CD4-CCR7+CD45RA+ naive T cells. V and J are TRBV27 and TRBJ2-7; 7 nucleotides agree with TRBD1. This receptor was identified in a human donor in good health. Some libraries in this study had Jurkat cell RNA spiked in. The CDR3 loop reads CASRWPGTDERYF. The CDR3, as DNA: TGTGCCAGCCGCTGGCCGGGGACAGATGAGCGGTACTTC.